The 14 T cell receptor beta chains below all came from one sample that was sequenced in a study of shared clonotypes between healthy human individuals. Libraries were prepared by immunoSEQ multiplex PCR; TCRdb keeps only in-frame clonotypes and omits some of them. This table holds about 380,000 clones, 90% to 98% found once. Material for sequencing was memory CD8+ T cells sorted from blood. Subset defined: CD45RO+ cells pooled with CCR7-negative TemRA cells. Every receptor here comes from a man aged 25 to 40 in good health.

The rearrangement joins TRBV9 to TRBJ1-2, with D possibly being TRBD1 (6 bases). CDR3 length equals 14 residues. V shed 0 bases and J shed 4 bases, with 10 bases lying between them. Germline V gene sequence: CDR1 SGDLS, CDR2 YYNGEE. CDR3 DNA sequence: TGTGCCAGCAGCGTAGAAGGACAGAGCTATGGCTACACCTTC. This sequence encodes CASSVEGQSYGYTF.

Notes on this clone: At the DNA level, this CDR3 is encoded by other sequences in the same sample as well. The V gene is TRBV2, the J gene TRBJ2-1, with D hard to call. V was pared by 4 bases and J by 4 bases, with 2 bases between. The CDR3 is 11 amino acids. The germline CDR1 and CDR2 sequences are SNHLY and FYNNEI. The CDR3, as DNA: TGTGCCAGCAGTGCATACAATGAGCAGTTCTTC. It encodes CASSAYNEQFF.

The rearrangement links TRBV30 to TRBJ2-1, with 9 bases matching TRBD1. This CDR3 comprises 14 residues. V shed 0 bases, J shed 4 bases, and the junction held 1 base outside the gene matches. The germline CDR1 and CDR2 sequences are GTSNPN and SVGIG (reference sequence). The CDR3 nucleotides read TGTGCCTGGAGTGTCGGACAGGGGTACAATGAGCAGTTCTTC. Protein product: CAWSVGQGYNEQFF.

The chain uses TRBV4-1 and TRBJ2-3; D might be TRBD2 (6 bases). Per the germline V gene, CDR1 is MGHRA and CDR2 is YSYEKL. The CDR3 extends over 16 amino acids. V lost 0 bases and J 1 base, leaving 11 bases between the germline ends. CDR3 DNA: TGCGCCAGCAGCCAAGAGTCCGGGAGTCGCACAGATACGCAGTATTTT. It is translated as CASSQESGSRTDTQYF.

As concerns this clone: The sample carries other DNA sequences with the same CDR3. The rearrangement links TRBV9 to TRBJ2-1, with 7 bases identical to TRBD2. V dropped 2 bases and J dropped 7; count of bases not matched to a gene: 0. Germline V lookup: CDR1 SGDLS, CDR2 YYNGEE. The CDR3 contains 12 residues. The CDR3 bases are TGTGCCAGCAGCGTTAGCGGGAATGAGCAGTTCTTC. This sequence encodes CASSVSGNEQFF.

This clone has only one observation. The V call is TRBV5-6, the J call TRBJ2-7; TRBD2 matches at 7 bases. V was clipped by 0 bases and J by 5 bases; unmatched bases: 2. CDR3 length: 13 residues. Germline CDR1 and CDR2: SGHDT and YYEEEE. CDR3 coding DNA: TGTGCCAGCAGCTTGGGGACTAGTAACGAGCAGTACTTC. It translates to CASSLGTSNEQYF.

The rearrangement links TRBV5-1 to TRBJ2-3, with 8 bases matching TRBD2. Losses at the gene ends were 3 bases for V and 6 bases for J; bases not matched to a gene: 6. Germline loops: CDR1 SGHRS, CDR2 YFSETQ. This CDR3 spans 14 amino acids. CDR3 residues: CASSSSGRGDTQYF. The CDR3 DNA reads as TGCGCCAGCAGCTCAAGCGGGAGAGGGGATACGCAGTATTTT.

The chain has TRBV4-1 and TRBJ1-4; D might be TRBD1 (6 bases). The germline gives CDR1 MGHRA, CDR2 YSYEKL. V was trimmed by 8 bases and J by 7 bases, leaving 17 bases between them. The CDR3 has 14 amino acids. The CDR3 spells CASARRDKTEKLFF. DNA for the CDR3: TGCGCCAGCGCCCGAAGGGACAAAACTGAAAAACTGTTTTTT.

V usage is TRBV28 and J usage is TRBJ1-2, with D unresolved. There are 13 residues in the CDR3. From germline, CDR1 is MDHEN and CDR2 SYDVKM. V was pared by 3 bases and J by 3 bases, with 8 bases between. This chain's CDR3 is CASSFPGDYGYTF. The CDR3 coding sequence is TGTGCCAGCAGTTTTCCGGGAGACTATGGCTACACCTTC.

The chain employs TRBV5-1 and TRBJ1-5; TRBD1 is a possible D gene (5 bases). The ends were cut back, 4 bases at V and 3 bases at J, with 14 bases in the middle. This CDR3 is 15 amino acids long. CDR1 SGHRS and CDR2 YFSETQ come from the germline V gene. CDR3 in amino acids: CASSPGLLYNQPQHF. Written as DNA, the CDR3 is TGCGCCAGCAGCCCGGGACTCCTCTACAATCAGCCCCAGCATTTT.

This chain connects TRBV28 to TRBJ1-5; D not certain. This CDR3 region has 12 residues. The V end was cut by 6 bases, the J end by 6 bases, with 9 bases between. The V gene's germline CDR1 is MDHEN and CDR2 SYDVKM. CDR3 sequence: CASRDVSQPQHF. The CDR3 DNA is TGTGCCAGCAGGGATGTGAGTCAGCCCCAGCATTTT.

As for this clone: This CDR3 is also generated by other DNA sequences in the sample. V usage is TRBV18 and J usage is TRBJ2-5; D gene ambiguous. V lost 6 bases and J 2 bases, leaving 4 bases between the germline ends. The CDR3 runs to 11 residues. The germline V gene has CDR1 KGHSH and CDR2 LQKENI. The CDR3, as DNA: TGTGCCAGCTCTCGTCAAGAGACCCAGTACTTC. This codes for CASSRQETQYF.

This sequence joins TRBV11-1 and TRBJ2-7, with unresolved D. Deletions cut 3 bases from V and 4 bases from J, with 7 bases between. The germline gives CDR1 SGHAT, CDR2 FQDESV (reference sequence). The CDR3 has 12 residues. The CDR3: CASSFRQYEQYF. The CDR3, as DNA: TGTGCCAGCAGCTTCAGGCAGTACGAGCAGTACTTC.

The gene calls are TRBV5-1 and TRBJ2-5; the D is unclear. The CDR3 runs 16 residues. Per the germline V gene, CDR1 is SGHRS and CDR2 is YFSETQ. Deletions cut 4 bases from V and 4 bases from J, with 20 bases between. CDR3 nucleotides: TGCGCCAGCAGCAATCCTCTGCTAGAGATGGCAGAGACCCAGTACTTC. Translating gives CASSNPLLEMAETQYF.